The T cell receptor (beta chain) under discussion was sequenced for a study of PD-1 blockade in classical Hodgkin lymphoma. Study-wide points: As was reported, newly diagnosed patients showed lower baseline TCR diversity than healthy donors did.

No patient escaped relapse after autologous stem cell transplantation, and brentuximab vedotin exposure varied. CD8+ T cell isolation from thawed PBMCs was performed by magnetic negative selection. Of note for this clone: The antigen remains unidentified.

Repertoires were generated with immunoSEQ multiplex PCR, while TCRdb's copy carries only in-frame clones and drops some. The sample has about 27,000 clones; around 90% are singletons. Germline V gene lookup returns CDR1 MNHEY and CDR2 SMNVEV (reference sequence). Trimming took off 5 bases at V and 4 bases at J, with 11 bases between the two ends. CDR3 length: 13 residues. The chain employs TRBV27 and TRBJ1-1; the D is unclear. This sample comprised CD8+ T cells from blood, obtained at baseline. The receptor's source is a human donor with classical Hodgkin lymphoma. The CDR3 DNA reads as TGTGCCAGCAGTCCACCGGGGTTCACTGAAGCTTTCTTT. It codes for CASSPPGFTEAFF.